This entry lists 9 T cell receptor beta chains sequenced from one sample in a study of T-cell reconstitution after alpha-beta-depleted transplantation in children. A TCRbeta library incorporating unique molecular identifiers was prepared. TCRdb passed the PCR reads through MiXCR, listing each CDR3 protein once. Of over 200,000 distinct CDR3 sequences listed, roughly 15% are singletons. Specimen: PBMCs, mostly from graft donor cells, collected 360 days after TCRalphabeta/CD19-depleted stem cell transplant. Source of these receptors: a male patient under 10 years old who had a stem cell transplant for acute lymphoblastic leukemia, so the T cells may come from the graft donor.

This clonotype was observed a handful of times. The CDR3 reads CASSLSSNNEQFF. In nucleotides, the CDR3 is TGCGCCAGCAGCTTATCCAGTAACAATGAGCAGTTCTTC. This chain joins TRBV5-1 and TRBJ2-1; D unclear. Trimming removed 2 bases from V and 5 bases from J, with 8 bases in between. The CDR3 runs 13 residues. CDR1 is SGHRS, CDR2 YFSETQ, per germline. Combining the CDR3 with reference TRBV5-1 and TRBJ2-1 gives the whole variable domain KAGVTQTPRYLIKTRGQQVTLSCSPISGHRSVSWYQQTPGQGLQFLFEYFSETQRNKGNFPGRFSGRQFSNSRSEMNVSTLELGDSALYLCASSLSSNNEQFFGPGTRLTVL.

This clonotype was seen a few times. CDR3 in amino acids: CASSSPGAPNQPQHF. The CDR3 bases are TGTGCCAGCAGTTCCCCAGGGGCTCCCAATCAGCCCCAGCATTTT. The rearrangement joins TRBV28 to TRBJ1-5; perhaps TRBD1 as D (6 bases). Between the trimmed V and J ends, which lost 4 bases and 3 bases, there was a span of 13 bases. Per germline, CDR1 MDHEN and CDR2 SYDVKM. CDR3 length equals 15 residues. The full variable domain, its missing parts supplied by reference TRBV28 and TRBJ1-5, is DVKVTQSSRYLVKRTGEKVFLECVQDMDHENMFWYRQDPGLGLRLIYFSYDVKMKEKGDIPEGYSVSREKKERFSLILESASTNQTSMYLCASSSPGAPNQPQHFGDGTRLSIL.

The rearrangement uses TRBV7-9 and TRBJ1-4; D is perhaps TRBD1 (6 bases). Germline-derived CDR1 and CDR2 are SEHNR and FQNEAQ (reference sequence). Trimming removed 4 bases from V and 6 bases from J, with 15 bases in between. This CDR3 has 15 residues. The CDR3 here is CASSSAGEGDEKLFF. The CDR3 bases are TGTGCCAGCAGCTCGGCAGGGGAGGGAGATGAAAAACTGTTTTTT. Combining the CDR3 with reference TRBV7-9 and TRBJ1-4 gives the whole variable domain DTGVSQNPRHKITKRGQNVTFRCDPISEHNRLYWYRQTLGQGPEFLTYFQNEAQLEKSRLLSDRFSAERPKGSFSTLEIQRTEQGDSAMYLCASSSAGEGDEKLFFGSGTQLSVL.

This clonotype was counted between two and nine times. V and J are TRBV4-2 and TRBJ2-1; tentatively, D is TRBD2 (5 bases). This CDR3 is 16 amino acids long. The V end was cut by 2 bases, the J end by 3 bases, with 14 bases between. Germline V gene lookup returns CDR1 LGHNA and CDR2 YNFKEQ. The CDR3 protein is CASSQMMAGYYNEQFF. For the CDR3, the DNA is TGTGCCAGCAGCCAAATGATGGCGGGCTACTACAATGAGCAGTTCTTC.

There are many counts of this clonotype. The gene calls are TRBV11-1 and TRBJ2-5, with D uncertain. V lost 1 base, J lost 0 bases, and 15 bases lay in between. The length of the CDR3 is 17 residues. The germline gives CDR1 SGHAT, CDR2 FQDESV (reference sequence). The CDR3: CASSLGTSGQYQETQYF. CDR3 DNA sequence: TGTGCCAGCAGCTTAGGAACGTCCGGGCAGTACCAAGAGACCCAGTACTTC.

This clonotype was counted between two and nine times. The rearrangement joins TRBV6-5 to TRBJ1-1; 8 nucleotides agree with TRBD1. Losses at the gene ends were 0 bases for V and 0 bases for J; bases not matched to a gene: 6. The length of the CDR3 is 17 residues. Germline V gives CDR1 MNHEY, CDR2 SVGAGI. DNA for the CDR3: TGTGCCAGCAGTTACTCGGTGACAGGGGCGGTGAACACTGAAGCTTTCTTT. It yields the protein CASSYSVTGAVNTEAFF.

This chain joins TRBV7-2 and TRBJ1-1; 7 bases are shared with TRBD1. Per germline, CDR1 SGHTA and CDR2 FQGNSA. V lost 5 bases, J lost 2 bases, and 8 bases stayed unmatched. The CDR3 has 15 amino acids. The CDR3 region has the DNA TGTGCCAGCAGCGGTCACAGGGGACCAAACACTGAAGCTTTCTTT. This translates into CASSGHRGPNTEAFF.

The sample holds a few counts of this clonotype. The rearrangement uses TRBV29-1 and TRBJ1-1, with TRBD1 as a possible D gene (6 bases). Trimming cost V 2 bases and J 10 bases, with 14 bases left between them. CDR1 is SQVTM and CDR2 is ANQGSEA in the germline V gene. The CDR3 runs 12 residues. The CDR3, as DNA: TGCAGCGTTGAACCACGGGGCAGGGGAGCTTTCTTT. Its translation: CSVEPRGRGAFF. Full variable domain (outside the CDR3, taken from reference TRBV29-1 and TRBJ1-1): SAVISQKPSRDICQRGTSLTIQCQVDSQVTMMFWYRQQPGQSLTLIATANQGSEATYESGFVIDKFPISRPNLTFSTLTVSNMSPEDSSIYLCSVEPRGRGAFFGQGTRLTVV.

This clonotype was detected only a few times. The chain is built from TRBV4-3 and TRBJ2-3; TRBD2 matches at 9 bases. Germline assignment: CDR1 LGHNA and CDR2 YSLEER. V gave up 3 bases and J gave up 5 bases; unmatched junction bases: 9. The CDR3 spans 16 residues. The CDR3 is CASSHEVAGVKDTQYF. CDR3 bases: TGCGCCAGCAGCCACGAAGTAGCGGGGGTTAAAGATACGCAGTATTTT.